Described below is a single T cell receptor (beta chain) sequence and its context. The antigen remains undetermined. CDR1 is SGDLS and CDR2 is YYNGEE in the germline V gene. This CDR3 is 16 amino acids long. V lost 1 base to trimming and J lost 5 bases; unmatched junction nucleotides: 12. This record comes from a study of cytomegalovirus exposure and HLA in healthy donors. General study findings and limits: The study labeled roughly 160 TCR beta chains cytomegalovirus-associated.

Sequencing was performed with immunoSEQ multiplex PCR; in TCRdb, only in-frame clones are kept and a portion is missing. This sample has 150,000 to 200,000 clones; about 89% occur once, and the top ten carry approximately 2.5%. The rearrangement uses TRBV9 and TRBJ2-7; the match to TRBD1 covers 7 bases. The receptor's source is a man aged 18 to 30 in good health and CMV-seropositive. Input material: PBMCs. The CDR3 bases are TGTGCCAGCAGCGTAAGATCGGACAGGAGACTGAACGAGCAGTACTTC. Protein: CASSVRSDRRLNEQYF.